The rows below give T cell receptor beta chains drawn from one sample of a study of blood T cell repertoires in COVID-19. The method was immunoSEQ multiplex PCR; TCRdb's version includes in-frame clones alone and lacks a portion of them. The profile covers under 300,000 clones, with around 86% appearing a single time and about 3% taken by the ten largest. Sequences were obtained from peripheral blood. These receptor sequences come from a woman in her 30s with active or convalescent COVID-19. Each CDR3 is given with its conserved first and last residue. D genes are given only for firm matches. Some rows have no size entry. The others give once, few or many, or a class for an expanded clone.

abundance	len	j_gene	v_gene	d_gene	CDR3aa	CDR3nt
NA	11	TRBJ1-1	TRBV30	NA	CAWAKGPEAFF	TGTGCCTGGGCTAAGGGGCCCGAAGCTTTCTTT
NA	13	TRBJ1-4	TRBV6-5	NA	CASSSDGGEKLFF	TGTGCCAGCAGCTCGGACGGAGGTGAAAAACTGTTTTTT
NA	14	TRBJ2-3	TRBV27	TRBD2	CASSSGTRGDTQYF	TGTGCCAGCAGTTCGGGGACTAGGGGGGATACGCAGTATTTT
NA	15	TRBJ1-1	TRBV3-1/TRBV3-2	NA	CASSQGEGEKTEAFF	TGTGCCAGCAGCCAAGGGGAGGGCGAGAAGACTGAAGCTTTCTTT
NA	12	TRBJ2-7	TRBV5-1	NA	CASSLQQGQQYF	TGCGCCAGCAGCTTACAACAGGGACAGCAGTACTTC
NA	16	TRBJ2-5	TRBV7-2	TRBD2	CASSLGFSGGQETQYF	TGTGCCAGCAGCTTGGGATTTAGCGGGGGGCAAGAGACCCAGTACTTC
once	16	TRBJ1-3	TRBV7-2	NA	CASSPSTGRAGNTIYF	TGTGCCAGCAGCCCATCGACAGGACGAGCTGGAAACACCATATATTTT
NA	15	TRBJ2-4	TRBV18	NA	CASSLRGPPGNIQYF	TGTGCCAGCTCACTCAGGGGCCCCCCTGGAAACATTCAGTACTTC
NA	15	TRBJ1-5	TRBV6-1	NA	CASSELGTGSPPQHF	TGTGCCAGCAGTGAATTAGGTACGGGGAGCCCGCCCCAGCATTTT
NA	16	TRBJ2-1	TRBV7-2	TRBD1	CASSLGWAGGRDEQFF	TGTGCCAGCAGCCTAGGGTGGGCAGGGGGCAGGGATGAGCAGTTCTTC
NA	17	TRBJ2-7	TRBV5-5	TRBD2	CASSSGLAGMLAYEQYF	TGTGCCAGCAGCTCAGGACTAGCGGGGATGCTTGCCTACGAGCAGTACTTC
NA	16	TRBJ2-1	TRBV6-5	TRBD2	CASSYPTSGAYNEQFF	TGTGCCAGCAGTTACCCGACTAGCGGGGCCTACAATGAGCAGTTCTTC
once	14	TRBJ2-7	TRBV25-1	TRBD1	CASSETGTGGEQYF	TGTGCCAGCAGTGAGACCGGGACAGGGGGCGAGCAGTACTTC
NA	15	TRBJ2-1	TRBV3-1/TRBV3-2	NA	CASSQVSQGVYEQFF	TGTGCCAGCAGCCAAGTTTCCCAGGGCGTGTATGAGCAGTTCTTC
NA	16	TRBJ2-1	TRBV4-3	TRBD2	CASSQDFSGGYNEQFF	TGCGCCAGCAGCCAAGATTTTAGCGGGGGCTACAATGAGCAGTTCTTC
once	13	TRBJ1-1	TRBV5-6	TRBD1	CASQITGVTEAFF	TGTGCCAGCCAAATCACAGGGGTCACTGAAGCTTTCTTT
few	13	TRBJ2-1	TRBV27	NA	CASSLFYYNEQFF	TGTGCCAGCAGTTTATTTTACTACAATGAGCAGTTCTTC
NA	14	TRBJ1-1	TRBV19	TRBD1	CASSVGTANTEAFF	TGTGCCAGTAGTGTAGGGACAGCGAACACTGAAGCTTTCTTT
NA	13	TRBJ1-2	TRBV9	NA	CASSVVEGYGYTF	TGTGCCAGCAGCGTAGTAGAGGGTTATGGCTACACCTTC
NA	14	TRBJ2-2	TRBV18	TRBD1	CATFGTENTGELFF	TGTGCCACCTTCGGGACAGAGAACACCGGGGAGCTGTTTTTT
NA	14	TRBJ1-1	TRBV19	TRBD1	CASSGHRGNTEAFF	TGTGCCAGTAGTGGCCACAGGGGGAACACTGAAGCTTTCTTT
once	17	TRBJ2-3	TRBV10-3	NA	CAISDVGGPRKTDTQYF	TGTGCCATCAGTGATGTCGGGGGGCCCCGGAAGACAGATACGCAGTATTTT
NA	13	TRBJ1-2	TRBV7-8	NA	CASSPTGYYGYTF	TGTGCCAGCAGCCCGACAGGATACTATGGCTACACCTTC
NA	15	TRBJ2-7	TRBV7-8	NA	CASSSLGFEGKGEYF	TGTGCCAGCAGCTCCCTAGGATTCGAAGGAAAAGGGGAGTACTTC
NA	16	TRBJ1-5	TRBV6-7	NA	CASSYNGFGENQPQHF	TGTGCCAGCAGTTACAACGGGTTTGGGGAGAATCAGCCCCAGCATTTT
NA	13	TRBJ2-1	TRBV3-1/TRBV3-2	TRBD2	CASSRAGDNEQFF	TGTGCCAGCAGCCGAGCGGGGGACAATGAGCAGTTCTTC
few	13	TRBJ2-7	TRBV24-1	TRBD1	CATSQGNTYEQYF	TGTGCCACCTCACAGGGGAATACCTACGAGCAGTACTTC
NA	15	TRBJ2-1	TRBV11-2	TRBD2	CASSHTSGSFNEQFF	TGTGCCAGCAGCCATACTAGCGGGAGTTTCAATGAGCAGTTCTTC
NA	16	TRBJ2-2	TRBV15	TRBD1	CATSRVRTGLAGELFF	TGTGCCACCAGCAGAGTTAGGACAGGGTTGGCCGGGGAGCTGTTTTTT
NA	20	TRBJ2-3	TRBV4-3	NA	CASSPRDGIIGSGDTDTQYF	TGCGCCAGCAGCCCCCGGGACGGCATTATTGGGTCGGGGGACACAGATACGCAGTATTTT
NA	13	TRBJ1-4	TRBV18	NA	CASSFSFNEKLFF	TGTGCCAGCTCATTTAGCTTTAATGAAAAACTGTTTTTT
NA	11	TRBJ2-1	TRBV7-2	NA	CASSADYVGFF	TGTGCCAGCAGCGCGGACTACGTGGGGTTCTTC
NA	17	TRBJ1-1	TRBV28	TRBD1	CASSTYGQGITPIYAFF	TGTGCCAGCAGTACCTATGGACAGGGGATTACTCCGATCTATGCTTTCTTT
NA	15	TRBJ1-5	TRBV28	NA	CASSVQGSPNQPQHF	TGTGCCAGCAGCGTACAGGGTTCCCCCAATCAGCCCCAGCATTTT
NA	16	TRBJ1-5	TRBV19	TRBD1	CASTFGQGAQNQPQHF	TGTGCCAGTACCTTCGGACAGGGGGCTCAAAATCAGCCCCAGCATTTT
NA	16	TRBJ2-3	TRBV3-1/TRBV3-2	NA	CASSQGRFSSTDTQYF	TGTGCCAGCAGCCAAGGCAGGTTTTCTAGCACAGATACGCAGTATTTT
NA	14	TRBJ2-7	TRBV7-2	NA	CASSSYGVAYEQYF	TGTGCCAGCAGCTCCTACGGGGTAGCCTACGAGCAGTACTTC
NA	17	TRBJ1-2	TRBV4-1	NA	CASSLGPIYRDDYGYTF	TGCGCCAGCAGCCTGGGGCCAATCTACAGGGATGACTATGGCTACACCTTC
once	13	TRBJ2-5	TRBV7-2	NA	CASSPEREETQYF	TGTGCCAGCAGCCCGGAGCGGGAAGAGACCCAGTACTTC
NA	14	TRBJ1-6	TRBV7-9	NA	CASSSGQTLGALHF	TGTGCCAGCAGCTCAGGACAGACCTTGGGAGCCCTCCACTTT
NA	14	TRBJ1-1	TRBV5-4	TRBD1	CASSRGTGNTEAFF	TGTGCCAGCAGCCGCGGGACAGGGAACACTGAAGCTTTCTTT
NA	13	TRBJ1-2	TRBV5-1	TRBD1	CASSENRGDGYTF	TGCGCCAGCAGCGAAAACAGGGGGGATGGCTACACCTTC
NA	17	TRBJ2-1	TRBV19	TRBD2	CASSLRGKTSGRNEQFF	TGTGCCAGTAGCTTACGGGGAAAAACTAGCGGTCGTAATGAGCAGTTCTTC
NA	14	TRBJ2-7	TRBV3-1/TRBV3-2	NA	CASSHSTGIHEQYF	TGTGCCAGCAGCCACTCTACAGGGATCCACGAGCAGTACTTC
NA	14	TRBJ2-1	TRBV9	NA	CASSADSFYNEQFF	TGTGCCAGCAGCGCCGACAGCTTCTACAATGAGCAGTTCTTC
NA	15	TRBJ2-3	TRBV5-1	NA	CASSFQGLATDTQYF	TGCGCCAGCAGCTTTCAGGGATTGGCGACAGATACGCAGTATTTT
NA	14	TRBJ2-2	TRBV9	NA	CASSVRGTTGELFF	TGTGCCAGCAGCGTAAGGGGAACCACCGGGGAGCTGTTTTTT
NA	15	TRBJ1-1	TRBV7-2	NA	CASSFFTGRQGEAFF	TGTGCCAGCAGCTTCTTTACAGGGCGCCAAGGTGAAGCTTTCTTT
NA	14	TRBJ1-1	TRBV6-2/TRBV6-3	NA	CASSEPGVNTEAFF	TGTGCCAGCAGCGAACCAGGGGTGAACACTGAAGCTTTCTTT
NA	14	TRBJ2-7	TRBV7-6	NA	CASSPSDSIYEQYF	TGTGCCAGCAGCCCCTCGGACAGTATTTACGAGCAGTACTTC
NA	14	TRBJ1-2	TRBV30	NA	CAWTGRNFFHGYTF	TGTGCCTGGACAGGGCGAAATTTTTTCCATGGCTACACCTTC
NA	14	TRBJ1-2	TRBV14	NA	CASRRAGTSYGYTF	TGTGCCAGCAGAAGGGCGGGGACTTCCTATGGCTACACCTTC